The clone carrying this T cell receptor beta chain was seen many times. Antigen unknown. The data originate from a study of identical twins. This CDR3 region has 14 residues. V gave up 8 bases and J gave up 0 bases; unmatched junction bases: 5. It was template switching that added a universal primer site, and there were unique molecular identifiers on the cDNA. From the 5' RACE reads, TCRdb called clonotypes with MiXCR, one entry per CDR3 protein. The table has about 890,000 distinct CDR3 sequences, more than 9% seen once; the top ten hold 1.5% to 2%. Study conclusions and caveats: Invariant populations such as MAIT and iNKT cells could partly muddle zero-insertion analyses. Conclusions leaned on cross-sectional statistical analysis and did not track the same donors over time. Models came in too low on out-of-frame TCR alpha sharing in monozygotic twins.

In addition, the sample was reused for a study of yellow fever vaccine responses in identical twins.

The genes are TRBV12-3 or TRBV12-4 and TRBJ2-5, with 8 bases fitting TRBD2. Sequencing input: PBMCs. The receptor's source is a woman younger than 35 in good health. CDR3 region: CASSREGYQETQYF. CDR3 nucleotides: TGTGCCAGCTCCCGGGAGGGTTACCAAGAGACCCAGTACTTC.